Following are 28 T cell receptor beta chains from one sample sequenced in a study of circulating and synovial CD4+ cells in juvenile arthritis. The table came from immunoSEQ multiplex PCR; TCRdb's copy has only in-frame clones and leaves some out. Among 30,000 to 40,000 clones listed, around 96% were seen once. The sequencing sample was made of CD4+ T cells from blood. The origin of the receptors is a human donor with juvenile idiopathic arthritis.

V is TRBV4-3 and J is TRBJ2-7, with TRBD1 as a possible D gene (6 bases). Between the trimmed V and J ends, which lost 4 bases and 3 bases, there was a span of 16 bases. CDR3 length: 15 amino acids. Germline V gene data show CDR1 as LGHNA and CDR2 as YSLEER. CDR3 region: CASSPKVGAYYEQYF. For the CDR3, the DNA is TGCGCCAGCAGCCCGAAGGTGGGGGCTTACTACGAGCAGTACTTC.

The chain links TRBV5-1 to TRBJ2-1, with TRBD2 as a possible D gene (6 bases). The CDR3 spans 15 residues. V lost 4 bases and J lost 5, with 16 bases in between. Germline-derived CDR1 and CDR2 are SGHRS and YFSETQ. The CDR3 protein is CASSPGTGNHNEQFF. CDR3 in DNA: TGCGCCAGCAGCCCCGGGACTGGGAACCACAATGAGCAGTTCTTC.

CDR3 loop: CASRAQGTTSTGELFF. In DNA form, the CDR3 reads TGCGCCAGCAGGGCACAGGGTACCACGAGCACCGGGGAGCTGTTTTTT. V is TRBV5-1 and J is TRBJ2-2; possible D gene TRBD1, 6 bases. The CDR3 has 16 amino acids. Germline V gene data show CDR1 as SGHRS and CDR2 as YFSETQ. V was clipped by 5 bases and J by 4 bases, with 18 bases between them.

V and J are TRBV5-6 and TRBJ2-5; 7 nucleotides match TRBD1. This CDR3 region has 13 residues. From germline, CDR1 is SGHDT and CDR2 YYEEEE. V gave up 2 bases and J gave up 4 bases; unmatched junction bases: 2. Here the CDR3 DNA reads TGTGCCAGCAGCTTACACAGGGGAGAGACCCAGTACTTC. This translates into CASSLHRGETQYF.

The V call is TRBV18, the J call TRBJ1-1; D is ambiguous. Germline CDR1 and CDR2: KGHSH and LQKENI. This CDR3 spans 16 amino acids. Trimming removed 3 bases at V and 0 bases at J, with 14 bases between. CDR3 sequence: CASSPLPGAMNTEAFF. The CDR3 bases are TGTGCCAGCTCACCTCTGCCAGGTGCAATGAACACTGAAGCTTTCTTT.

The V and J genes are TRBV19 and TRBJ2-3, with a possible D match to TRBD2 (7 bases). The V end was cut by 9 bases, the J end by 5 bases, with 24 bases between. The germline V gene encodes CDR1 LNHDA and CDR2 SQIVND (reference sequence). The CDR3 consists of 16 residues. CDR3 amino acids: CASSRLLQGGVDTQYF. CDR3 in DNA: TGTGCCAGCTCGCGACTTCTACAGGGAGGGGTAGATACGCAGTATTTT. The whole variable domain, filled in from reference TRBV19 and TRBJ2-3, reads DGGITQSPKYLFRKEGQNVTLSCEQNLNHDAMYWYRQDPGQGLRLIYYSQIVNDFQKGDIAEGYSVSREKKESFPLTVTSAQKNPTAFYLCASSRLLQGGVDTQYFGPGTRLTVL.

This chain connects TRBV5-6 to TRBJ1-2, with no clear D. The CDR3 totals 13 residues. Deletions cut 6 bases from V and 5 bases from J, with 14 bases between. Per the germline V gene, CDR1 is SGHDT and CDR2 is YYEEEE. CDR3 DNA: TGTGCCAGCAACAACCCCCTGGCTTATGGCTACACCTTC. The encoded protein is CASNNPLAYGYTF.

This sequence joins TRBV6-1 and TRBJ2-7; 7 nucleotides agree with TRBD1. CDR1 is MNHNS, CDR2 SASEGT, per germline. V lost 6 bases and J lost 4; bases outside the gene matches: 6. The CDR3 length is 13 residues. CDR3 sequence reads: CASSRDSQYEQYF. The CDR3 DNA reads TGTGCCAGCAGCCGGGACAGCCAGTACGAGCAGTACTTC.

This chain joins TRBV7-8 and TRBJ1-3, with 7 bases matching TRBD1. The CDR3 totals 17 residues. After removal of 5 bases from V and 2 bases from J, the junction contained 12 bases not matched to a gene. Germline CDR1 SGHVS, CDR2 FQNEAQ. The CDR3 DNA follows: TGTGCCAGCAGCCTACGAATCGACGGGACAGCTGGAAACACCATATATTTT. Its protein is CASSLRIDGTAGNTIYF.

CDR3 sequence (DNA): TGCAGTGCCCGCGAGGGACAGGGGGCTTACGAGCAGTACTTC. Its protein is CSAREGQGAYEQYF. This sequence joins TRBV29-1 and TRBJ2-7, with TRBD1 identical over 12 bases. This CDR3 is built from 14 residues. Germline V CDR1 and CDR2: SQVTM, ANQGSEA.

The chain recombines TRBV5-4 with TRBJ2-2, with TRBD1 identical over 9 bases. This CDR3 has 16 residues. Germline V gene sequence: CDR1 SGHNT, CDR2 YYREEE (reference sequence). The junction had 8 bases not matched to a gene; V was cut back by 2 bases and J by 6 bases. This chain's CDR3 is CASSLLQGASAGELFF. DNA for the CDR3: TGTGCCAGCAGCTTATTACAGGGGGCTAGCGCCGGGGAGCTGTTTTTT.

This sequence joins TRBV11-2 and TRBJ2-1; tentative D call: TRBD2 (5 bases). The CDR3 is 14 residues long. Germline CDR1 and CDR2: SGHAT and FQNNGV. The V end lost 4 bases, the J end lost 4 bases, and 11 bases lay between the germline ends. This CDR3 reads CASSSRDAYNEQFF. The CDR3 bases are TGTGCCAGCAGCTCCCGGGATGCTTACAATGAGCAGTTCTTC.

The CDR3 loop is CASSPALNTEAFF. CDR3 coding DNA: TGTGCCAGCTCACCAGCGTTGAACACTGAAGCTTTCTTT. The gene calls are TRBV18 and TRBJ1-1; D ambiguous. The germline gives CDR1 KGHSH, CDR2 LQKENI. This CDR3 region has 13 residues. V dropped 2 bases and J dropped 0 bases, with 4 bases sitting between them.

This chain joins TRBV29-1 and TRBJ1-2, with D perhaps matching TRBD1 (5 bases). Germline CDR1 and CDR2: SQVTM and ANQGSEA. Trimming removed 8 bases at V and 5 bases at J, with 12 bases between. The CDR3 length is 11 residues. The CDR3 DNA reads TGCAGCCTCGGGGGATCATATGGCTACACCTTC. This codes for CSLGGSYGYTF.

The J gene is TRBJ2-4, the V gene TRBV5-6; D uncertain. V lost 4 bases, J lost 8 bases, and 19 bases lay in between. CDR1 and CDR2 (germline): SGHDT, YYEEEE. There are 15 residues in the CDR3. Here the CDR3 DNA reads TGTGCCAGCAGCCGCACGCCGGGTAATCAGTACATTCAGTACTTC. It yields the protein CASSRTPGNQYIQYF.

The DNA for the CDR3 is TGTGCAAGTCGCTGGGGGCTAGGCCAATATAATTCACCCCTCCACTTT. The encoded protein is CASRWGLGQYNSPLHF. This chain uses TRBV12-2 with TRBJ1-6; the table's TRBD1 call for D was not verified on the DNA. TRBV12-2 is a pseudogene locus. The CDR3 consists of 16 residues.

V gene TRBV10-3 combines with J gene TRBJ2-3; 8 bases map to TRBD1. The V gene's germline CDR1 is ENHRY and CDR2 SYGVKD. The CDR3 is 16 amino acids. V lost 4 bases, J lost 1 base, and 7 bases stayed unmatched. DNA for the CDR3: TGTGCCATCAGTGCAACAGGGGGTTATGGCACAGATACGCAGTATTTT. Its translation is CAISATGGYGTDTQYF.

The chain carries TRBV5-4 and TRBJ2-7; 7 nucleotides line up with TRBD1. From germline, CDR1 is SGHNT and CDR2 YYREEE (reference sequence). Trimming removed 2 bases from V and 7 bases from J; junction bases left unmatched: 6. This CDR3 has 13 amino acids. Here the CDR3 reads CASSFETQGEQYF. The CDR3 DNA follows: TGTGCCAGCAGCTTCGAGACACAGGGGGAGCAGTACTTC. Variable domain in full (rest from reference TRBV5-4 and TRBJ2-7): ETGVTQSPTHLIKTRGQQVTLRCSSQSGHNTVSWYQQALGQGPQFIFQYYREEENGRGNFPPRFSGLQFPNYSSELNVNALELDDSALYLCASSFETQGEQYFGPGTRLTVT.

The chain joins TRBV2 to TRBJ1-5, with no clear D. The CDR3 extends over 11 amino acids. V lost 8 bases to trimming and J lost 7 bases, with 9 bases between them. The germline CDR1 and CDR2 sequences are SNHLY and FYNNEI. CDR3 bases: TGTGCCAGCTTAGCCCTCCAGCCCCAGCATTTT. Its protein product is CASLALQPQHF. The full variable domain, with the rest looked up from reference TRBV2 and TRBJ1-5, is EPEVTQTPSHQVTQMGQEVILRCVPISNHLYFYWYRQILGQKVEFLVSFYNNEISEKSEIFDDQFSVERPDGSNFTLKIRSTKLEDSAMYFCASLALQPQHFGDGTRLSIL.

V gene TRBV7-6 combines with J gene TRBJ1-3; D may be TRBD1 (5 bases). V was pared by 1 base and J by 4 bases, with 14 bases between. The CDR3 loop spans 16 amino acids. Germline V gives CDR1 SGHVS, CDR2 FNYEAQ. The CDR3 DNA reads TGTGCCAGCAGCTTAGGTCTTGGGGCAGGAGGAAACACCATATATTTT. Its protein product is CASSLGLGAGGNTIYF. The full variable domain, in which reference TRBV7-6 and TRBJ1-3 provide the parts outside the CDR3, is GAGVSQSPRYKVTKRGQDVALRCDPISGHVSLYWYRQALGQGPEFLTYFNYEAQQDKSGLPNDRFSAERPEGSISTLTIQRTEQRDSAMYRCASSLGLGAGGNTIYFGEGSWLTVV.

This rearrangement joins TRBV7-3 to TRBJ2-3; TRBD2 agrees at 7 bases. CDR1 is SGHTA, CDR2 FQGTGA, per germline. With 5 bases clipped from V and 6 bases from J, the junction kept 11 bases outside the gene matches. This CDR3 spans 15 amino acids. CDR3 in DNA: TGTGCCAGCAGCACGTCGGCGGGGGAGGCCGATACGCAGTATTTT. Its protein product is CASSTSAGEADTQYF.

The gene calls are TRBV10-2 and TRBJ1-2, with 8 nucleotides matching TRBD1. Germline values: CDR1 WSHSY, CDR2 SAAADI. Trimming cost V 4 bases and J 2 bases; bases outside gene matches: 12. This CDR3 has 17 residues. This chain's CDR3 is CASSVKGDRWRNYGYTF. The CDR3 nucleotides read TGCGCCAGCAGTGTAAAAGGGGACAGGTGGCGGAACTATGGCTACACCTTC.

The rearrangement uses TRBV21-1 and TRBJ2-1; the tabulated D call, TRBD2, remains unverified against the DNA. TRBV21-1 is a pseudogene locus. The CDR3 is 16 residues long. The CDR3 sequence is CASGCRTSGMYNEQFF. In nucleotides, the CDR3 is TGTGCCAGCGGTTGCCGGACTAGCGGGATGTACAATGAGCAGTTCTTC.

The chain is built from TRBV28 and TRBJ2-7; 11 positions agree with TRBD2. V lost 8 bases, J lost 1 base, and 13 bases stayed unmatched. Germline V gene sequence: CDR1 MDHEN, CDR2 SYDVKM. CDR3 length: 17 amino acids. The CDR3 is CASLGQKLAGDSYEQYF. The CDR3, as DNA: TGTGCCAGCCTGGGACAGAAACTAGCGGGAGATTCCTACGAGCAGTACTTC.

The chain recombines TRBV15 with TRBJ2-1; TRBD2 aligns across 14 bases. The CDR3 runs to 16 residues. J gave up 8 bases and V 6 bases, and 9 bases lay outside the gene matches. Germline values: CDR1 LNHNV, CDR2 YYDKDF (reference sequence). The CDR3 DNA follows: TGTGCCACCAGGATGGGACTAGCGGGAGTTTCAGATGAGCAGTTCTTC. This encodes CATRMGLAGVSDEQFF.

The chain is built from TRBV6-1 and TRBJ1-3, with 7 bases identical to TRBD1. V trimming: 7 bases; J trimming: 7 bases; junction bases outside the gene matches: 13. There are 15 residues in the CDR3. Germline V gene sequence: CDR1 MNHNS, CDR2 SASEGT. The CDR3 sequence is CASKLKGAGANTIYF. The CDR3 region has the DNA TGTGCCAGCAAATTGAAGGGGGCCGGAGCGAACACCATATATTTT.

The V call is TRBV6-5, the J call TRBJ2-7, with 9 bases matching TRBD2. CDR1 and CDR2 from the germline V gene are MNHEY and SVGAGI. V gave up 0 bases and J gave up 0 bases; unmatched junction bases: 0. The CDR3 covers 15 residues. This CDR3 is CASSYSSGGSYEQYF. CDR3 nucleotide sequence: TGTGCCAGCAGTTACTCTAGCGGGGGCTCCTACGAGCAGTACTTC.

V usage is TRBV30 and J usage is TRBJ2-7, with 15 bases that match TRBD2. Losses at the gene ends were 0 bases for V and 2 bases for J; bases not matched to a gene: 11. The CDR3 runs 19 residues. Germline values: CDR1 GTSNPN, CDR2 SVGIG (reference sequence). CDR3 in DNA: TGTGCCTGGAGTGTCTGGCGGACTAGCGGGAGGGTTAGTACCTACGAGCAGTACTTC. This gives the protein CAWSVWRTSGRVSTYEQYF.